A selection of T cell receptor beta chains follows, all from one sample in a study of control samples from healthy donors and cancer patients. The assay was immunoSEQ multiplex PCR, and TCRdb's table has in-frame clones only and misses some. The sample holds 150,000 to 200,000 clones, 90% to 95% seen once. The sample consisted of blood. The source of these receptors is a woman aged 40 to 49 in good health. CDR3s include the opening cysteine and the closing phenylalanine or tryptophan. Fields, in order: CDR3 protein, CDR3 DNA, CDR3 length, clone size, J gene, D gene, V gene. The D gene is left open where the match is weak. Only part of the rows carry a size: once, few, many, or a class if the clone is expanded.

cdr3_aa: CASSPHRAGWPKETQYF
cdr3_nt: TGTGCCAGCAGCCCTCACAGGGCGGGGTGGCCAAAAGAGACCCAGTACTTC
cdr3_length: 17
clone_size: NA
j_call: TRBJ2-5
d_call: NA
v_call: TRBV25-1

cdr3_aa: CASSYGRGLTDTQYF
cdr3_nt: TGTGCCAGCAGTTACGGCAGGGGGCTTACAGATACGCAGTATTTT
cdr3_length: 15
clone_size: NA
j_call: TRBJ2-3
d_call: TRBD1
v_call: TRBV6-5

cdr3_aa: CASSQNGIGTGELFF
cdr3_nt: TGTGCCAGCAGCCAGAACGGGATAGGCACCGGGGAGCTGTTTTTT
cdr3_length: 15
clone_size: NA
j_call: TRBJ2-2
d_call: NA
v_call: TRBV7-2

cdr3_aa: CASSWGTANYGYTF
cdr3_nt: TGTGCCAGCAGCTGGGGGACAGCTAACTATGGCTACACCTTC
cdr3_length: 14
clone_size: NA
j_call: TRBJ1-2
d_call: TRBD1
v_call: TRBV5-6

cdr3_aa: CASALPGGTGELFF
cdr3_nt: TGTGCCAGCGCCCTCCCAGGGGGCACCGGGGAGCTGTTTTTT
cdr3_length: 14
clone_size: NA
j_call: TRBJ2-2
d_call: TRBD1
v_call: TRBV6-5

cdr3_aa: CASSLGTGSDTNTEAFF
cdr3_nt: TGCGCCAGCAGCTTAGGGACAGGCTCCGACACGAACACTGAAGCTTTCTTT
cdr3_length: 17
clone_size: once
j_call: TRBJ1-1
d_call: TRBD1
v_call: TRBV5-1

cdr3_aa: CASSLSRAGQPQHF
cdr3_nt: TGTGCCAGCAGCTTAAGCAGGGCAGGTCAGCCCCAGCATTTT
cdr3_length: 14
clone_size: few
j_call: TRBJ1-5
d_call: NA
v_call: TRBV7-2

cdr3_aa: CAISADRGNSPLHF
cdr3_nt: TGTGCCATCAGTGCAGACAGGGGTAATTCACCCCTCCACTTT
cdr3_length: 14
clone_size: NA
j_call: TRBJ1-6
d_call: TRBD1
v_call: TRBV10-3

cdr3_aa: CASSLAGTGHNSPLHF
cdr3_nt: TGTGCCAGCAGCTTAGCGGGGACAGGTCATAATTCACCCCTCCACTTT
cdr3_length: 16
clone_size: NA
j_call: TRBJ1-6
d_call: TRBD1
v_call: TRBV7-2

cdr3_aa: CASSLLRTGGETQYF
cdr3_nt: TGTGCCAGCAGCTTACTTAGGACAGGTGGGGAGACCCAGTACTTC
cdr3_length: 15
clone_size: NA
j_call: TRBJ2-5
d_call: TRBD1
v_call: TRBV11-2

cdr3_aa: CASSLGLSTDTQYF
cdr3_nt: TGTGCCAGCAGCTTAGGGCTGAGCACAGATACGCAGTATTTT
cdr3_length: 14
clone_size: NA
j_call: TRBJ2-3
d_call: NA
v_call: TRBV11-2

cdr3_aa: CASSGGAKETQYF
cdr3_nt: TGTGCCAGCAGTGGTGGGGCGAAAGAGACCCAGTACTTC
cdr3_length: 13
clone_size: NA
j_call: TRBJ2-5
d_call: NA
v_call: TRBV7-2

cdr3_aa: CASSPGRIRPEKLFF
cdr3_nt: TGTGCCAGCAGTCCGGGACGGATCCGCCCTGAAAAACTGTTTTTT
cdr3_length: 15
clone_size: NA
j_call: TRBJ1-4
d_call: NA
v_call: TRBV6-5

cdr3_aa: CASSLGDSEPYTF
cdr3_nt: TGTGCCAGCAGTTTAGGGGACAGCGAGCCCTACACCTTC
cdr3_length: 13
clone_size: once
j_call: TRBJ1-2
d_call: TRBD1
v_call: TRBV12-3/TRBV12-4

cdr3_aa: CASSLVIGNSPLHF
cdr3_nt: TGTGCCAGCAGCTTAGTCATTGGAAATTCACCCCTCCACTTT
cdr3_length: 14
clone_size: NA
j_call: TRBJ1-6
d_call: NA
v_call: TRBV11-2

cdr3_aa: CASSSQDRRADTQYF
cdr3_nt: TGTGCCAGCAGCTCCCAAGACCGACGGGCAGATACGCAGTATTTT
cdr3_length: 15
clone_size: once
j_call: TRBJ2-3
d_call: NA
v_call: TRBV7-6

cdr3_aa: CASSPRGVGPAGELFF
cdr3_nt: TGCGCCAGCAGCCCGAGGGGGGTCGGACCGGCGGGGGAGCTGTTTTTT
cdr3_length: 16
clone_size: NA
j_call: TRBJ2-2
d_call: NA
v_call: TRBV5-1

cdr3_aa: CASSLGPRASSYNSPLHF
cdr3_nt: TGCGCCAGCAGCCTAGGCCCTAGGGCGAGCTCCTATAATTCACCCCTCCACTTT
cdr3_length: 18
clone_size: NA
j_call: TRBJ1-6
d_call: NA
v_call: TRBV10-1

cdr3_aa: CASRAGQGNTEAFF
cdr3_nt: TGTGCCAGCAGGGCCGGACAGGGGAACACTGAAGCTTTCTTT
cdr3_length: 14
clone_size: NA
j_call: TRBJ1-1
d_call: TRBD1
v_call: TRBV6-5

cdr3_aa: CASSHRDRAGWGYGYTF
cdr3_nt: TGTGCCAGCTCACACAGGGATAGGGCAGGGTGGGGCTATGGCTACACCTTC
cdr3_length: 17
clone_size: NA
j_call: TRBJ1-2
d_call: NA
v_call: TRBV18

cdr3_aa: CASSLGFGNAANTGELFF
cdr3_nt: TGCGCCAGCAGCCTTGGTTTCGGGAACGCCGCGAACACCGGGGAGCTGTTTTTT
cdr3_length: 18
clone_size: NA
j_call: TRBJ2-2
d_call: NA
v_call: TRBV4-1

cdr3_aa: CASSRTDRGYGYTF
cdr3_nt: TGCGCCAGCAGCCGGACAGACAGGGGATATGGCTACACCTTC
cdr3_length: 14
clone_size: NA
j_call: TRBJ1-2
d_call: TRBD1
v_call: TRBV4-3

cdr3_aa: CASGQGAEQPQHF
cdr3_nt: TGTGCCAGCGGACAGGGGGCTGAACAGCCCCAGCATTTT
cdr3_length: 13
clone_size: NA
j_call: TRBJ1-5
d_call: TRBD1
v_call: TRBV6-5

cdr3_aa: CASSTQGPAGPQHF
cdr3_nt: TGTGCCAGTAGTACCCAGGGCCCGGCGGGACCCCAGCATTTT
cdr3_length: 14
clone_size: NA
j_call: TRBJ1-5
d_call: NA
v_call: TRBV19

cdr3_aa: CASSQGSGVADTQYF
cdr3_nt: TGCGCCAGCAGCCAGGGTTCGGGAGTAGCAGATACGCAGTATTTT
cdr3_length: 15
clone_size: NA
j_call: TRBJ2-3
d_call: NA
v_call: TRBV4-3

cdr3_aa: CASSPAPRNSPLHF
cdr3_nt: TGTGCCAGCAGCCCCGCCCCCCGGAATTCACCCCTCCACTTT
cdr3_length: 14
clone_size: NA
j_call: TRBJ1-6
d_call: NA
v_call: TRBV7-2

cdr3_aa: CASSIGRGSTDTQYF
cdr3_nt: TGTGCCAGTAGTATCGGACGTGGGAGCACAGATACGCAGTATTTT
cdr3_length: 15
clone_size: NA
j_call: TRBJ2-3
d_call: NA
v_call: TRBV19

cdr3_aa: CASSPISGYGYTF
cdr3_nt: TGTGCCAGCAGTCCTATTTCAGGGTATGGCTACACCTTC
cdr3_length: 13
clone_size: NA
j_call: TRBJ1-2
d_call: NA
v_call: TRBV27